This passage covers 18 T cell receptor beta chains from one sample sequenced in a study of blood T cell repertoires in COVID-19. The assay was immunoSEQ multiplex PCR, and TCRdb's table has in-frame clones only and misses some. The repertoire holds about 190,000 clones, with over 75% as singletons. The sequenced material came from peripheral blood. These receptors all stem from a woman in her 40s who had recovered from COVID-19.

This sequence joins TRBV6-1 and TRBJ1-1, with 9 positions matching TRBD1. The trim removed 3 bases at V and 3 bases at J, leaving 5 bases unmatched. Germline values: CDR1 MNHNS, CDR2 SASEGT. The CDR3 runs 15 residues. The CDR3 DNA follows: TGTGCCAGCAGTGAGTTCGACAGGGGGTACACTGAAGCTTTCTTT. Translating gives CASSEFDRGYTEAFF.

The rearrangement joins TRBV5-1 to TRBJ1-4; a weak D match, TRBD1 (6 bases). This CDR3 contains 15 residues. Trimming took 3 bases from V and 1 from J, leaving 10 bases between them. The germline gives CDR1 SGHRS, CDR2 YFSETQ. CDR3: CASSWEGGTNEKLFF. In DNA, the CDR3 is TGCGCCAGCAGCTGGGAGGGGGGAACTAATGAAAAACTGTTTTTT.

This clone was counted once. V usage is TRBV2 and J usage is TRBJ2-7; 9 bases fit TRBD1. There are 14 residues in the CDR3. Per the germline V gene, CDR1 is SNHLY and CDR2 is FYNNEI. Trimming cost V 3 bases and J 1 base; bases outside gene matches: 1. The DNA for the CDR3 is TGTGCCAGCAGTGAGGGGACAGGGTCCTACGAGCAGTACTTC. Translating gives CASSEGTGSYEQYF.

V gene TRBV28 combines with J gene TRBJ1-4, with 8 positions matching TRBD1. V lost 6 bases to trimming and J lost 5 bases; unmatched junction nucleotides: 8. The CDR3 sequence is 15 residues long. The germline V gene encodes CDR1 MDHEN and CDR2 SYDVKM. CDR3 bases: TGTGCCAGCAGCCCCCGACAGGGGATGAATGAAAAACTGTTTTTT. Translating gives CASSPRQGMNEKLFF.

The V and J genes are TRBV19 and TRBJ1-5, with 10 bases aligning to TRBD1. The V and J ends lost 4 bases and 1 base, in that order; junction bases with no gene match: 1. This CDR3 comprises 15 residues. CDR1 is LNHDA and CDR2 is SQIVND in the germline V gene (reference sequence). The chain's CDR3 is CASSTGQGSNQPQHF. The CDR3 region has the DNA TGTGCCAGTAGTACGGGACAGGGGAGCAATCAGCCCCAGCATTTT.

This clone was detected only a few times. The chain employs TRBV5-1 and TRBJ2-5; TRBD1 matches 7 bases. Germline V gene data show CDR1 as SGHRS and CDR2 as YFSETQ. The CDR3 runs to 14 residues. V gave up 4 bases and J gave up 0 bases; unmatched junction bases: 3. This chain's CDR3 is CASSLQGNQETQYF. CDR3 in DNA: TGCGCCAGCAGCCTACAGGGGAACCAAGAGACCCAGTACTTC.

The chain recombines TRBV12-5 with TRBJ1-2, with 9 bases matching TRBD1. J gave up 8 bases and V 5 bases, and 12 bases lay outside the gene matches. Per the germline V gene, CDR1 is LGHNT and CDR2 is FRNRAP. This CDR3 is built from 15 residues. CDR3 loop: CASGPGTGTSGGYTF. As DNA, the CDR3 is TGTGCTAGTGGTCCCGGGACAGGGACCTCTGGAGGCTACACCTTC.

The J gene is TRBJ2-1, the V gene TRBV7-9; 11 bases match TRBD2. Germline CDR1 reads SEHNR; CDR2 reads FQNEAQ (reference sequence). V trimming: 2 bases; J trimming: 6 bases; junction bases outside the gene matches: 3. The CDR3 sequence is 15 residues long. The CDR3 sequence: CASSLLAGGPNEQFF. CDR3 bases: TGTGCCAGCAGCTTACTAGCGGGAGGCCCCAATGAGCAGTTCTTC.

This CDR3 reads CASSERPGTSGSFMENEQFF. CDR3 DNA sequence: TGTGCCAGCAGCGAGAGGCCCGGGACTAGCGGGAGTTTTATGGAGAATGAGCAGTTCTTC. The J gene is TRBJ2-1, the V gene TRBV13; 14 nucleotides match TRBD2. The CDR3 extends over 20 amino acids. V gave up 5 bases and J gave up 7 bases; unmatched junction bases: 19. CDR1 and CDR2 (germline): PRHDT, FYEKMQ (reference sequence).

In DNA form, the CDR3 reads TGCGCCAGCAGCTCACCCGGACAGGGCTTATACAATGAGCAGTTCTTC. Translated, it gives CASSSPGQGLYNEQFF. V gene TRBV5-1 combines with J gene TRBJ2-1, with 8 bases aligning to TRBD1. The germline V gene encodes CDR1 SGHRS and CDR2 YFSETQ. This CDR3 spans 16 amino acids. With 3 bases clipped from V and 4 bases from J, the junction kept 9 bases outside the gene matches.

The V gene is TRBV18, the J gene TRBJ2-1; TRBD2 agrees at 11 bases. Germline-derived CDR1 and CDR2 are KGHSH and LQKENI. The CDR3 is 19 residues long. V shed 3 bases and J 0 bases; nucleotides not matched to a gene: 10. The CDR3 nucleotides are TGTGCCAGCTCACCTAGGACTAGCGGGTTTTCGAGCTCCTACAATGAGCAGTTCTTC. Residues: CASSPRTSGFSSSYNEQFF.

The rearrangement links TRBV18 to TRBJ1-5, with TRBD1 identical over 12 bases. Germline trimming cut 6 bases from V and 3 bases from J; bases unmatched to any gene: 6. This CDR3 comprises 16 residues. Germline assignment: CDR1 KGHSH and CDR2 LQKENI. CDR3 sequence (DNA): TGTGCCAGCTCTCGAGGGACAGGGGGCAACAATCAGCCCCAGCATTTT. Its protein product is CASSRGTGGNNQPQHF. Full variable domain (missing parts from reference TRBV18 and TRBJ1-5): NAGVMQNPRHLVRRRGQEARLRCSPMKGHSHVYWYRQLPEEGLKFMVYLQKENIIDESGMPKERFSAEFPKEGPSILRIQQVVRGDSAAYFCASSRGTGGNNQPQHFGDGTRLSIL.

V is TRBV18 and J is TRBJ2-6; 8 bases are a match to TRBD1. Germline lookup yields CDR1 KGHSH and CDR2 LQKENI. The V and J ends lost 1 base and 0 bases, in that order; junction bases with no gene match: 5. The CDR3 totals 18 residues. The CDR3 nucleotides read TGTGCCAGCTCACCACTAGAAACAGGGGGCTCTGGGGCCAACGTCCTGACTTTC. Encoded protein: CASSPLETGGSGANVLTF.

This clone was counted only a few times. The chain has TRBV5-1 and TRBJ1-1, with no clear D. The CDR3 totals 15 residues. The germline V and J ends were trimmed by 0 bases and 4 bases, with 13 bases remaining between them. The germline V gene has CDR1 SGHRS and CDR2 YFSETQ. As DNA, the CDR3 is TGCGCCAGCAGCTTGGAGGGAGACCGGAGCACTGAAGCTTTCTTT. Residues: CASSLEGDRSTEAFF.

The chain carries TRBV5-4 and TRBJ1-6, with TRBD1 identical over 8 bases. Germline CDR1 reads SGHNT; CDR2 reads YYREEE (reference sequence). V gave up 4 bases and J gave up 7 bases; unmatched junction bases: 10. The CDR3 runs to 16 residues. CDR3 in amino acids: CASSDEGQAKNSPLHF. CDR3 nucleotide sequence: TGTGCCAGCAGCGACGAGGGACAGGCGAAAAATTCACCCCTCCACTTT.

The chain carries TRBV29-1 and TRBJ2-1, with 9 bases that match TRBD2. This CDR3 spans 14 amino acids. V trimming: 2 bases; J trimming: 4 bases; junction bases outside the gene matches: 3. CDR1 is SQVTM and CDR2 is ANQGSEA in the germline V gene. CDR3 sequence: CSVESSGGYNEQFF. CDR3 in DNA: TGCAGCGTTGAAAGTAGCGGGGGATACAATGAGCAGTTCTTC.

The chain recombines TRBV5-5 with TRBJ2-7, with a weak D call TRBD1 (7 bases). The CDR3 totals 15 residues. Trimming removed 3 bases from V and 3 bases from J, with 16 bases in between. The V gene's germline CDR1 is SGHKS and CDR2 YYEKEE (reference sequence). CDR3 in amino acids: CASSWTTGTVYEQYF. For the CDR3, the DNA is TGTGCCAGCAGCTGGACTACCGGGACAGTCTACGAGCAGTACTTC.

The chain couples TRBV6-5 to TRBJ1-3; D gene unclear. The CDR3 contains 14 residues. The V end was cut by 2 bases, the J end by 3 bases, with 8 bases between. Germline V gene data show CDR1 as MNHEY and CDR2 as SVGAGI. CDR3 DNA: TGTGCCAGCAGTTACGAGGAGGGTGGAAACACCATATATTTT. This translates into CASSYEEGGNTIYF.